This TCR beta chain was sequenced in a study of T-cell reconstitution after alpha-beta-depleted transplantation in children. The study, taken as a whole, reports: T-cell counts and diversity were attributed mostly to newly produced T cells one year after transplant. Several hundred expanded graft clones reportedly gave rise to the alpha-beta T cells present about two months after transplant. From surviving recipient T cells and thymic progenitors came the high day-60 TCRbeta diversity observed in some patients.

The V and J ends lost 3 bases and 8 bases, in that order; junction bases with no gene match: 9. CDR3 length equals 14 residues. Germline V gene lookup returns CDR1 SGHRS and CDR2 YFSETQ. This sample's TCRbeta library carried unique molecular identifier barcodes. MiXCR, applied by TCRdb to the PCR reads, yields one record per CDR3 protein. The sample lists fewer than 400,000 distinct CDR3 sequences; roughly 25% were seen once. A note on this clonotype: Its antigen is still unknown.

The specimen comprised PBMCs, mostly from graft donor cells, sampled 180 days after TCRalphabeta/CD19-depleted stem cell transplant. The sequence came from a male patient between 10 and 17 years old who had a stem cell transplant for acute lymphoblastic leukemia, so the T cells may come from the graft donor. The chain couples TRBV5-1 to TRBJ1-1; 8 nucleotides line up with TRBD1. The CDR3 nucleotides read TGCGCCAGCAGCTCTGCCTTAGGACAGGGAGAAGCTTTCTTT. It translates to CASSSALGQGEAFF.